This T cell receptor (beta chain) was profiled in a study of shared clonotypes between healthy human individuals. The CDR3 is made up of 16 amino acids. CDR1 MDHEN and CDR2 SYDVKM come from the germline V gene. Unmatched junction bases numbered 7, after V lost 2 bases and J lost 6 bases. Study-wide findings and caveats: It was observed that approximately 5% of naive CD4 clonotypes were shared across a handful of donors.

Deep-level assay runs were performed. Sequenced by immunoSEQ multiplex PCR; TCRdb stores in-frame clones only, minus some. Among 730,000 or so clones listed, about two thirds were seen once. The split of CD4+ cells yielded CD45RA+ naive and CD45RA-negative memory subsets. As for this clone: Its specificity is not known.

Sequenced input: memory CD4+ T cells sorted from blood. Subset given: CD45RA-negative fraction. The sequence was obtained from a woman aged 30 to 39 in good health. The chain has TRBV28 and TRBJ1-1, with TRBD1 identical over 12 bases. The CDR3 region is CASSLTRGTGGAEAFF. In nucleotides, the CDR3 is TGTGCCAGCAGTTTAACTCGGGGGACAGGGGGCGCTGAAGCTTTCTTT.